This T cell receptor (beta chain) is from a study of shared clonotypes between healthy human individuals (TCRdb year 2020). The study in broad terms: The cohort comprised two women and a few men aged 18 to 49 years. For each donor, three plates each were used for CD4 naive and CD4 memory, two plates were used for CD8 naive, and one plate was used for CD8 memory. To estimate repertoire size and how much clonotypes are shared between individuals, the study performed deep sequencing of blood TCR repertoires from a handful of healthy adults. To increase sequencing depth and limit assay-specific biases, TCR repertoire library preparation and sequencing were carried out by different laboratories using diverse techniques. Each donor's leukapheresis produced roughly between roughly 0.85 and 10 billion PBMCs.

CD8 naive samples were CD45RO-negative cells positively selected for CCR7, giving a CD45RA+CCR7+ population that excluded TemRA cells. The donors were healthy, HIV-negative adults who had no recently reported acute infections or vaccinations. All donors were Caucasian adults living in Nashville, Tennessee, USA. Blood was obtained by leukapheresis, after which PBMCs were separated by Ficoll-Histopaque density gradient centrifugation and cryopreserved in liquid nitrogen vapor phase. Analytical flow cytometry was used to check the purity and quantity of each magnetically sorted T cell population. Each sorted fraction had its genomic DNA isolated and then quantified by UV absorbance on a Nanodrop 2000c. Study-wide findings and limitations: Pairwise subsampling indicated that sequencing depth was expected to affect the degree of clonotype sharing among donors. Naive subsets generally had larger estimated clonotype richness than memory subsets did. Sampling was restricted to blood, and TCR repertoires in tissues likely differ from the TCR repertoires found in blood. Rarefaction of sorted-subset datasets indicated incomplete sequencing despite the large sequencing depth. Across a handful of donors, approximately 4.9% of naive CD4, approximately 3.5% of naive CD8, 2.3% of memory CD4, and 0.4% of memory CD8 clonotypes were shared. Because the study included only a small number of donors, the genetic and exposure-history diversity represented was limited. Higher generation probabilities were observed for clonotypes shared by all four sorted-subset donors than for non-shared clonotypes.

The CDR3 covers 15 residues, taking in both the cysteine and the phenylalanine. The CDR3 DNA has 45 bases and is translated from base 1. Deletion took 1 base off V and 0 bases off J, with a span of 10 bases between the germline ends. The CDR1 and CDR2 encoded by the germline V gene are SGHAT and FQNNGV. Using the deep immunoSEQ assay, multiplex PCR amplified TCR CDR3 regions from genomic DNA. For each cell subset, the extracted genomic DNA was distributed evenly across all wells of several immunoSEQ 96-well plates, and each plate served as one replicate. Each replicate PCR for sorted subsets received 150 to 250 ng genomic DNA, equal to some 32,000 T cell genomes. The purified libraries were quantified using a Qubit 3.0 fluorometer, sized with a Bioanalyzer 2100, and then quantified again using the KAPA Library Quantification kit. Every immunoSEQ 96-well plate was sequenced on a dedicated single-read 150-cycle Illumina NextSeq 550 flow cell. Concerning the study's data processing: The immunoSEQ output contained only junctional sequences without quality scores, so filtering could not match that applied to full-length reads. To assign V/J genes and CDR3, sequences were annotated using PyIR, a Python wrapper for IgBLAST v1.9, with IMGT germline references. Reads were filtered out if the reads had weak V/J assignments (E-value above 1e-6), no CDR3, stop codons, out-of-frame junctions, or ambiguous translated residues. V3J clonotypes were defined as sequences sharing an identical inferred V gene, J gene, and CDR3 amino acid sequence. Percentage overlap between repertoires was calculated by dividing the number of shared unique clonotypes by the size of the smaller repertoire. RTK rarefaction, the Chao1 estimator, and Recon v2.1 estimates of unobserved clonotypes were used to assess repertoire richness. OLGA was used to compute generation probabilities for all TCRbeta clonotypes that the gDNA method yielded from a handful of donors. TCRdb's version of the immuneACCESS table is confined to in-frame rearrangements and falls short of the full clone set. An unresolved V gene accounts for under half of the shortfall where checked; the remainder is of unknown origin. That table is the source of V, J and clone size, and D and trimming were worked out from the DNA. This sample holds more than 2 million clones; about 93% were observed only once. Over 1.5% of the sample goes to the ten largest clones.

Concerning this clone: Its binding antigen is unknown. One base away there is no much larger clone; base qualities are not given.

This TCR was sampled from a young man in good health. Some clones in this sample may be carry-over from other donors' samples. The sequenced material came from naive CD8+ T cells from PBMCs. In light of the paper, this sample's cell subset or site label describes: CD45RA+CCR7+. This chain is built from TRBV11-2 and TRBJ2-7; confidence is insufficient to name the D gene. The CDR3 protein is CASSLAAELSYEQYF. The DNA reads TGTGCCAGCAGCTTAGCGGCAGAGCTCTCCTACGAGCAGTACTTC.